What follows are 6 T cell receptor beta chains derived from one specimen sequenced in a study of blood T cell repertoires in COVID-19. Some clones are missing from TCRdb's copy, which holds only in-frame ones; the method was immunoSEQ multiplex PCR. The sample yields 150,000 to 200,000 clones, around 82% seen once. The specimen was peripheral blood. These receptors were collected from a human donor with acute or convalescent COVID-19. The donor label of this sample is uncertain.

The chain combines TRBV6-6 with TRBJ2-7; the D gene is possibly TRBD1 (5 bases). Germline CDR1 is MNHNY and CDR2 is SVGAGI (reference sequence). The CDR3 is 14 residues long. V gave up 0 bases and J gave up 4 bases, with 10 bases separating them. In DNA, the CDR3 is TGTGCCAGCAGTTACTCAGGGGCCGGGTACGAGCAGTACTTC. As protein: CASSYSGAGYEQYF.

The chain links TRBV9 to TRBJ1-1; 7 nucleotides match TRBD1. Losses at the gene ends were 0 bases for V and 8 bases for J; bases not matched to a gene: 10. The CDR3 runs to 15 residues. The V gene's germline CDR1 is SGDLS and CDR2 YYNGEE. The CDR3 protein is CASSVVGWQGVEAFF. CDR3 sequence (DNA): TGTGCCAGCAGCGTAGTTGGCTGGCAGGGGGTCGAAGCTTTCTTT.

This rearrangement joins TRBV30 to TRBJ1-2; weak D call: TRBD1 (5 bases). V was clipped by 5 bases and J by 1 base, with 17 bases between them. CDR3 size: 15 residues. In germline, CDR1 is GTSNPN, CDR2 SVGIG (reference sequence). The CDR3 reads CAWARRRQLNYGYTF. The CDR3 DNA reads TGTGCCTGGGCCCGTCGGAGACAGCTTAACTATGGCTACACCTTC.

This clone showed up just a few times. The CDR3 loop is CASSPRQGASYEQYF. The CDR3 DNA reads as TGTGCCAGCAGTCCCAGACAGGGAGCCTCCTACGAGCAGTACTTC. The V gene is TRBV27, the J gene TRBJ2-7; 7 bases are shared with TRBD1. The CDR3 loop spans 15 amino acids. In germline, CDR1 is MNHEY, CDR2 SMNVEV (reference sequence). Trimming removed 5 bases from V and 0 bases from J; junction bases left unmatched: 7.

The rearrangement uses TRBV25-1 and TRBJ1-6; TRBD1 might be the D (5 bases). Germline lookup yields CDR1 MGHDK and CDR2 SYGVNS. The V end lost 3 bases, the J end lost 10 bases, and 16 bases lay between the germline ends. The CDR3 has 15 amino acids. CDR3 coding DNA: TGTGCCAGCAGTGAGCCCCAGGGTTGGGGATCACCCCTCCACTTT. It is translated as CASSEPQGWGSPLHF. Combining the CDR3 with reference TRBV25-1 and TRBJ1-6 gives the whole variable domain EADIYQTPRYLVIGTGKKITLECSQTMGHDKMYWYQQDPGMELHLIHYSYGVNSTEKGDLSSESTVSRIRTEHFPLTLESARPSHTSQYLCASSEPQGWGSPLHFGNGTRLTVT.

V and J are TRBV5-5 and TRBJ2-2; TRBD2 matches 11 bases. The CDR3 spans 17 residues. Germline CDR1 and CDR2: SGHKS and YYEKEE (reference sequence). V lost 0 bases to trimming and J lost 7 bases; unmatched junction nucleotides: 8. CDR3 sequence reads: CASSLDLLAGVIGELFF. In DNA, the CDR3 is TGTGCCAGCAGCTTGGATTTACTAGCGGGAGTCATCGGGGAGCTGTTTTTT.